The 26 T cell receptor beta chains in this list originate from one sample, sequenced in a study of control samples from healthy donors and cancer patients. Some clones are missing from TCRdb's copy, which holds only in-frame ones; the method was immunoSEQ multiplex PCR. The sample has around 120,000 clones; 88% are singletons. Source material: blood. These receptors all come from a man aged 35 to 55 in good health.

This rearrangement joins TRBV30 to TRBJ2-7; D may be TRBD1 (5 bases). V lost 5 bases and J lost 0, with 14 bases in between. Germline CDR1 GTSNPN, CDR2 SVGIG (reference sequence). The CDR3 loop spans 14 amino acids. For the CDR3, the DNA is TGTGCCTGGCAAAGGACAAGAAACTCCTACGAGCAGTACTTC. Translated: CAWQRTRNSYEQYF.

This clone appeared once. In DNA form, the CDR3 reads TGCAGCGCCGAGACAGGGATTACTGAAGCTTTCTTT. Residues: CSAETGITEAFF. This chain links TRBV29-1 with TRBJ1-1, with 7 bases matching TRBD1. The CDR3 has 12 residues. The V segment lost 7 bases and the J segment 5 bases; nucleotides outside the gene matches: 7. CDR1 is SQVTM and CDR2 is ANQGSEA in the germline V gene.

The chain combines TRBV19 with TRBJ1-2, with D perhaps TRBD1 (5 bases). V was cut by 5 bases and J by 2 bases, with 15 bases left in between. CDR1 and CDR2 (germline): LNHDA, SQIVND (reference sequence). This CDR3 contains 15 residues. CDR3 sequence: CASSPTGPLNYGYTF. The CDR3, as DNA: TGTGCCAGTAGTCCAACGGGGCCGCTGAACTATGGCTACACCTTC.

This rearrangement joins TRBV6-5 to TRBJ1-1; D call uncertain. CDR1 is MNHEY, CDR2 SVGAGI, per germline. The V and J ends lost 7 bases and 1 base respectively, with 10 bases between them. This CDR3 spans 13 amino acids. This chain's CDR3 is CASTLARNTEAFF. Here the CDR3 DNA reads TGTGCCAGCACCCTGGCCCGGAACACTGAAGCTTTCTTT.

The chain combines TRBV6-5 with TRBJ1-1; the D is unclear. Trimming removed 7 bases from V and 1 base from J, with 7 bases in between. The CDR3 consists of 12 residues. CDR1 and CDR2 (germline): MNHEY, SVGAGI. The CDR3 region is CASKLENTEAFF. The DNA of the CDR3 is TGTGCCAGCAAACTAGAGAACACTGAAGCTTTCTTT.

This clone was seen only once. The rearrangement joins TRBV5-1 to TRBJ2-2; 7 bases align to TRBD2. From germline, CDR1 is SGHRS and CDR2 YFSETQ. CDR3 size: 16 residues. J lost 1 base, V lost 0 bases, and 3 bases had no gene match. CDR3: CASSLEAGRNTGELFF. The CDR3 nucleotides are TGCGCCAGCAGCTTGGAAGCGGGGAGGAACACCGGGGAGCTGTTTTTT. Using reference TRBV5-1 and TRBJ2-2 for the parts outside the CDR3, the full variable domain is KAGVTQTPRYLIKTRGQQVTLSCSPISGHRSVSWYQQTPGQGLQFLFEYFSETQRNKGNFPGRFSGRQFSNSRSEMNVSTLELGDSALYLCASSLEAGRNTGELFFGEGSRLTVL.

This clone was recorded once. The CDR3 is CASKANEQYF. CDR3 in DNA: TGCGCCAGCAAGGCGAACGAGCAGTACTTC. The gene calls are TRBV10-1 and TRBJ2-7, with D uncertain. Germline V lookup: CDR1 WNHNN, CDR2 SYGVQD (reference sequence). V shed 7 bases and J shed 5 bases, with 6 bases lying between them. CDR3 length equals 10 residues.

This chain joins TRBV5-5 and TRBJ1-4; D is possibly TRBD1 (6 bases). This CDR3 is built from 14 residues. Trimming took 3 bases from V and 1 from J, leaving 7 bases between them. Per the germline V gene, CDR1 is SGHKS and CDR2 is YYEKEE (reference sequence). The CDR3 DNA follows: TGTGCCAGCAGCTCCAGGGGAACTAATGAAAAACTGTTTTTT. As protein: CASSSRGTNEKLFF.

The chain combines TRBV5-6 with TRBJ1-2; 7 bases are shared with TRBD1. Per the germline V gene, CDR1 is SGHDT and CDR2 is YYEEEE. With 6 bases clipped from V and 4 bases from J, the junction kept 12 bases outside the gene matches. The CDR3 loop spans 15 amino acids. Here the CDR3 reads CASTSWDSLIYGYTF. The CDR3 bases are TGTGCCAGCACCTCCTGGGACAGCTTAATCTATGGCTACACCTTC.

J is TRBJ2-1 and V is TRBV12-5, with a tentative D call TRBD2 (6 bases). The V gene lost 4 bases and the J gene lost 9 bases, with 13 bases spanning the gap. The CDR3 is 13 amino acids. Germline lookup yields CDR1 LGHNT and CDR2 FRNRAP. CDR3 protein: CASGWALGSEQFF. DNA of the CDR3: TGTGCTAGTGGTTGGGCCCTCGGGAGTGAGCAGTTCTTC.

This sequence joins TRBV6-4 and TRBJ1-6, with no clear D. The CDR3 spans 15 residues. Germline V lookup: CDR1 MRHNA, CDR2 SNTAGT. The V and J ends lost 6 bases and 7 bases respectively, with 16 bases between them. The CDR3 DNA is TGTGCCAGCAGGGAACAGAGTTTCGTGAATTCACCCCTCCACTTT. Translated: CASREQSFVNSPLHF.

V is TRBV29-1 and J is TRBJ2-2; D ambiguous. With 6 bases removed from V and 0 bases from J, the gap between germline ends came to 8 bases. The germline gives CDR1 SQVTM, CDR2 ANQGSEA. CDR3 length: 13 amino acids. The CDR3 sequence: CSVAKPNTGELFF. The DNA of the CDR3 is TGCAGCGTAGCCAAACCGAACACCGGGGAGCTGTTTTTT.

Notes on this clone: Within the sample, other DNA sequences also encode this same CDR3. The chain couples TRBV28 to TRBJ2-7, with D perhaps TRBD1 (6 bases). Germline V lookup: CDR1 MDHEN, CDR2 SYDVKM. Trimming left V 5 bases short and J 2 bases short, with 10 bases between. CDR3 length: 13 residues. CDR3 nucleotide sequence: TGTGCCAGCAGTGGGACACCCACCTACGAGCAGTACTTC. Its translation: CASSGTPTYEQYF.

This clone was counted once. V is TRBV27 and J is TRBJ2-6; D uncertain. With 6 bases removed from V and 2 bases from J, the gap between germline ends came to 14 bases. Germline CDR1 MNHEY, CDR2 SMNVEV (reference sequence). The CDR3 covers 16 residues. The CDR3 loop is CASSFGGTTGANVLTF. The DNA for the CDR3 is TGTGCCAGCAGCTTCGGCGGAACGACTGGGGCCAACGTCCTGACTTTC.

This clone was recorded a few times. The chain combines TRBV5-6 with TRBJ1-3; maybe TRBD1 (6 bases). Looked up from germline, CDR1 is SGHDT and CDR2 is YYEEEE. The CDR3 runs to 15 residues. Trimming left V 4 bases short and J 0 bases short, with 11 bases between. This chain's CDR3 is CASSPGQFSGNTIYF. The CDR3 nucleotides are TGTGCCAGCAGCCCGGGACAATTCTCTGGAAACACCATATATTTT.

The chain joins TRBV20-1 to TRBJ1-2; possible D gene TRBD1, 6 bases. V dropped 4 bases and J dropped 8 bases, with 11 bases sitting between them. CDR1 is DFQATT, CDR2 SNEGSKA, per germline (reference sequence). The CDR3 length is 11 residues. DNA for the CDR3: TGCAGTGCTACTTACAGGGAGGGCTACACCTTC. Residues: CSATYREGYTF.

As concerns this clone: Other DNA sequences from this sample encode an identical CDR3 as well. This chain links TRBV7-9 with TRBJ2-7, with 9 nucleotides matching TRBD2. Germline values: CDR1 SEHNR, CDR2 FQNEAQ (reference sequence). After removal of 1 base from V and 4 bases from J, the junction contained 2 bases not matched to a gene. This CDR3 has 14 amino acids. The CDR3 DNA reads as TGTGCCAGCAGCTTAGGGACTAGCGTTTACGAGCAGTACTTC. The encoded protein is CASSLGTSVYEQYF.

This clone was picked up a small number of times. J is TRBJ1-1 and V is TRBV18, with D unclear. The CDR3 has 13 residues. CDR1 and CDR2 (germline): KGHSH, LQKENI. Trimming stripped 2 bases from V and 0 bases from J, with 4 bases between. As DNA, the CDR3 is TGTGCCAGCTCACCAGATATGAACACTGAAGCTTTCTTT. This gives the protein CASSPDMNTEAFF.

In this sample, this clone turned up once. The chain recombines TRBV5-1 with TRBJ2-1; D gene unclear. Trimming took off 0 bases at V and 9 bases at J, with 16 bases between the two ends. Looked up from germline, CDR1 is SGHRS and CDR2 is YFSETQ. The CDR3 consists of 15 residues. The CDR3 loop is CASSLGEARISEQFF. The CDR3 DNA sequence: TGCGCCAGCAGCTTGGGTGAGGCCCGAATTAGTGAGCAGTTCTTC.

The V and J genes are TRBV28 and TRBJ1-6; weak D call: TRBD1 (6 bases). The CDR3 is made up of 15 amino acids. CDR1 is MDHEN, CDR2 SYDVKM, per germline. The germline V and J ends were trimmed by 3 bases and 8 bases, with 14 bases remaining between them. In DNA form, the CDR3 reads TGTGCCAGCAGTTTCGTGGGGGCGTCGGATTCACCCCTCCACTTT. As protein: CASSFVGASDSPLHF. Looking up the rest from reference TRBV28 and TRBJ1-6 gives the full variable domain: DVKVTQSSRYLVKRTGEKVFLECVQDMDHENMFWYRQDPGLGLRLIYFSYDVKMKEKGDIPEGYSVSREKKERFSLILESASTNQTSMYLCASSFVGASDSPLHFGNGTRLTVT.

The J gene is TRBJ2-7, the V gene TRBV27; 7 bases align to TRBD1. The junction had 14 bases not matched to a gene; V was cut back by 2 bases and J by 1 base. The CDR3 loop spans 18 amino acids. Per the germline V gene, CDR1 is MNHEY and CDR2 is SMNVEV (reference sequence). Here the CDR3 DNA reads TGTGCCAGCAGTTTAAACCCAAAGCCGGGACAGTCGTCCTACGAGCAGTACTTC. This encodes CASSLNPKPGQSSYEQYF.

This chain connects TRBV5-1 to TRBJ1-4; no firm D call. Trimming took off 0 bases at V and 5 bases at J, with 11 bases between the two ends. This CDR3 has 15 amino acids. The germline V gene has CDR1 SGHRS and CDR2 YFSETQ. The CDR3 region is CASSLVSATNEKLFF. As DNA, the CDR3 is TGCGCCAGCAGCTTGGTTAGTGCCACCAATGAAAAACTGTTTTTT.

This clone occurred a few times. The V call is TRBV4-2, the J call TRBJ2-2; no clear D. V gave up 1 base and J gave up 5 bases, with 5 bases separating them. CDR1 is LGHNA, CDR2 YNFKEQ, per germline. The CDR3 is 13 residues long. The CDR3 is CASSQGPTGELFF. The CDR3 nucleotides read TGTGCCAGCAGCCAAGGGCCGACCGGGGAGCTGTTTTTT.

The V call is TRBV4-2, the J call TRBJ2-2; possible D gene TRBD1, 5 bases. V lost 3 bases, J lost 4 bases, and 12 bases lay in between. Germline V gives CDR1 LGHNA, CDR2 YNFKEQ. The CDR3 covers 15 residues. CDR3 in DNA: TGTGCCAGCAGCCAGGGTGGGGCGGTCACCGGGGAGCTGTTTTTT. It yields the protein CASSQGGAVTGELFF.

The rearrangement joins TRBV4-3 to TRBJ2-2; D may be TRBD1 (5 bases). Germline V gives CDR1 LGHNA, CDR2 YSLEER. The CDR3 loop spans 17 amino acids. V was shortened by 0 bases and J by 2 bases, with 13 bases between the two germline ends. The CDR3 protein is CASSQDPLGHNTGELFF. CDR3 DNA sequence: TGCGCCAGCAGCCAAGACCCGTTAGGACATAACACCGGGGAGCTGTTTTTT.

The chain links TRBV12-5 to TRBJ1-1; D unclear. Between the trimmed V and J ends, which lost 0 bases and 5 bases, there was a span of 13 bases. The germline gives CDR1 LGHNT, CDR2 FRNRAP. The CDR3 totals 15 residues. CDR3 amino acids: CASGLVLGGTTEAFF. CDR3 nucleotides: TGTGCTAGTGGTTTGGTACTGGGAGGAACGACTGAAGCTTTCTTT.